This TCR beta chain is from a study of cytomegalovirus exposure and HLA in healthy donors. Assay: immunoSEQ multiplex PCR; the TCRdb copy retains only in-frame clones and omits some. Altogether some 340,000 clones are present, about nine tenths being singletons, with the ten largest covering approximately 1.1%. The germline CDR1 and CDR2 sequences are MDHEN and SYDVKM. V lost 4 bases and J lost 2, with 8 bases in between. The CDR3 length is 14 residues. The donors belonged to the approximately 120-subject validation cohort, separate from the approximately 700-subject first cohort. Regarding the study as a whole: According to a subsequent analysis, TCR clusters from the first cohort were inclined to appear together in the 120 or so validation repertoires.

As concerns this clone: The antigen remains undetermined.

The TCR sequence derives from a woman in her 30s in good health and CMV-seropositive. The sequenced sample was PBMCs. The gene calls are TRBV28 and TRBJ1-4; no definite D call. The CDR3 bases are TGTGCCAGCAGTTCCCGGCCGACTAATGAAAAACTGTTTTTT. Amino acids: CASSSRPTNEKLFF.